Listed below are T cell receptor beta chains from one sample, sequenced in a study of T cell responses to AZD1222 COVID-19 vaccine. Sequencing was performed with immunoSEQ multiplex PCR; in TCRdb, only in-frame clones are kept and a portion is missing. Found here are tens of thousands of clones, about 93% of them singletons; the top ten hold about 4.9%. This specimen consisted of peripheral blood, obtained on day 0 of MenACWY control vaccination. These receptors originate from an adult in good health. The CDR3 runs from the conserved cysteine through the conserved F or W. Fields, in order: J gene, V gene, clone size, D gene, CDR3 protein, CDR3 DNA. A D gene is named only where the DNA matches it firmly. Only part of the rows carry a size: once, few, many, or a class if the clone is expanded.

>TRBJ1-5|TRBV19|-|-
CASSTADATYSNQPQHF
TGTGCCAGTAGTACCGCCGATGCTACGTATAGCAATCAGCCCCAGCATTTT
>TRBJ2-2|TRBV15|-|-
CATSSEYRRELFF
TGTGCCACCAGCTCCGAGTACAGGAGGGAGCTGTTTTTT
>TRBJ2-7|TRBV2|-|-
CASSDWDSGVDEQYF
TGTGCCAGCAGTGACTGGGACTCGGGGGTGGACGAGCAGTACTTC
>TRBJ2-1|TRBV29-1|-|TRBD2
CSVSVSGSPNNEQFF
TGCAGCGTCTCCGTGAGCGGGAGCCCCAACAATGAGCAGTTCTTC
>TRBJ2-3|TRBV6-6|-|-
CASSRGPLPHSDTQYF
TGTGCCAGCAGCCGGGGCCCTTTGCCCCATTCAGATACGCAGTATTTT
>TRBJ2-5|TRBV9|-|-
CASSREMSKETQYF
TGTGCCAGCAGCCGTGAGATGTCCAAAGAGACCCAGTACTTC
>TRBJ2-5|TRBV3-1/TRBV3-2|-|-
CASSQGESAGQHQETQYF
TGTGCCAGCAGCCAGGGGGAAAGTGCCGGACAACACCAAGAGACCCAGTACTTC
>TRBJ2-3|TRBV6-6|-|TRBD2
CASSPGLVTDTQYF
TGTGCCAGCAGTCCGGGACTAGTCACAGATACGCAGTATTTT
>TRBJ2-7|TRBV3-1/TRBV3-2|-|-
CASSLNPDPAYEQYF
TGTGCCAGCAGCCTTAATCCGGACCCTGCCTACGAGCAGTACTTC
>TRBJ2-1|TRBV27|medium-sized|TRBD1
CAIGQPGQGEFF
TGTGCCATCGGTCAACCGGGACAGGGTGAGTTCTTC
>TRBJ2-7|TRBV7-2|-|-
CASSPNMGLVSYEQYF
TGTGCCAGCAGTCCCAACATGGGACTTGTCTCCTACGAGCAGTACTTC
>TRBJ2-2|TRBV6-4|-|TRBD1
CASSVNPGGGNTGELFF
TGTGCCAGCAGTGTCAACCCAGGGGGCGGGAACACCGGGGAGCTGTTTTTT
>TRBJ2-3|TRBV27|-|-
CASTPRATDTQYF
TGTGCCAGCACCCCCAGGGCGACAGATACGCAGTATTTT
>TRBJ2-7|TRBV19|-|-
CASSSGGARDGRYEQYF
TGTGCCAGTAGTTCCGGGGGCGCCCGGGACGGGAGGTACGAGCAGTACTTC
>TRBJ1-2|TRBV12-3/TRBV12-4|-|-
CASGSGFYGYTF
TGTGCCAGCGGTTCGGGGTTCTATGGCTACACCTTC
>TRBJ2-2|TRBV7-3|few|-
CASSFLGENTGELFF
TGTGCCAGCAGCTTTTTGGGGGAAAACACCGGGGAGCTGTTTTTT
>TRBJ1-6|TRBV19|-|TRBD1
CASSIDRGSPLHF
TGTGCCAGTAGTATCGACAGGGGCTCACCCCTCCACTTT
>TRBJ1-3|TRBV14|-|-
CASSQLGRTGNTIYF
TGTGCCAGCAGCCAGTTGGGGCGAACTGGAAACACCATATATTTT
>TRBJ2-5|TRBV3-1/TRBV3-2|-|-
CASSQGSGVGATQYF
TGTGCCAGCAGCCAAGGGTCGGGGGTAGGCGCGACCCAGTACTTC
>TRBJ2-1|TRBV11-2|-|-
CASSPLRDSPLWNEQFF
TGTGCCAGCAGTCCCCTACGGGACTCCCCTTTGTGGAATGAGCAGTTCTTC
>TRBJ1-6|TRBV6-5|-|-
CASSYGVGKNSPLHF
TGTGCCAGCAGTTACGGGGTGGGGAAAAATTCACCCCTCCACTTT
>TRBJ1-2|TRBV4-1|-|-
CASSQADLTGKGGYTF
TGCGCCAGCAGCCAAGCCGACCTAACAGGGAAGGGTGGCTACACCTTC
>TRBJ2-1|TRBV5-1|few|-
CASSLEPDNEQFF
TGCGCCAGCAGCTTAGAACCAGACAATGAGCAGTTCTTC
>TRBJ2-1|TRBV7-2|-|-
CASSFGPSLDEQFF
TGTGCCAGCAGCTTCGGACCTAGTCTCGATGAGCAGTTCTTC
>TRBJ1-1|TRBV28|-|-
CASYRSNRITEAFF
TGTGCCAGCTACCGATCGAACAGAATCACTGAAGCTTTCTTT
>TRBJ1-3|TRBV19|-|-
CASWDVGNTIYF
TGTGCCAGCTGGGACGTAGGAAACACCATATATTTT
>TRBJ2-7|TRBV4-3|-|-
CASSQDYTGVSSYEQYF
TGCGCCAGCAGCCAAGATTATACGGGAGTCTCTAGCTACGAGCAGTACTTC
>TRBJ2-3|TRBV5-1|-|-
CASSVADTQYF
TGCGCCAGCAGCGTTGCAGATACGCAGTATTTT
>TRBJ1-2|TRBV14|-|-
CASSRAQGGYTF
TGTGCCAGCAGCCGGGCCCAAGGAGGCTACACCTTC
>TRBJ2-7|TRBV6-5|-|-
CASRRQLSSYEQYF
TGTGCCAGCAGGAGACAGCTTTCCTCCTACGAGCAGTACTTC
>TRBJ2-1|TRBV5-4|once|TRBD2
CASSLPSGSYNEQFF
TGTGCCAGCAGCTTGCCCAGCGGGAGTTACAATGAGCAGTTCTTC